This T cell receptor beta chain derives from a study of identifying expanded T cells in peripheral blood. Findings of the study overall: Variance in clone template counts between approximately 2-week samples significantly increased with total template count across all healthy donors.

V was shortened by 1 base and J by 7 bases, with 11 bases between the two germline ends. The CDR3 is made up of 14 amino acids. Germline CDR1 reads LNHDA; CDR2 reads SQIVND (reference sequence). A few counts support this clone. Its antigen is unknown. Only in-frame clones appear in the TCRdb table, and some are missing; sequencing was by immunoSEQ multiplex PCR. The top ten hold around 5.9% of the sample, which has some 93,000 clones, approximately 85% seen once. During the collection period, no donor immune events like infections were recorded. The gene calls are TRBV19 and TRBJ1-5; possibly TRBD1 for D (6 bases). Sequencing was done on a sample of blood. The TCR was taken from a person aged 18 to 70 in good health. CDR3 DNA sequence: TGTGCCAGTAGTATAGTGCGGGGGCCACAGCCCCAGCATTTT. Residues: CASSIVRGPQPQHF. Variable domain in full (rest from reference TRBV19 and TRBJ1-5): DGGITQSPKYLFRKEGQNVTLSCEQNLNHDAMYWYRQDPGQGLRLIYYSQIVNDFQKGDIAEGYSVSREKKESFPLTVTSAQKNPTAFYLCASSIVRGPQPQHFGDGTRLSIL.